The next 8 T cell receptor beta chains were all read from a single sample in a study of Graves' ophthalmopathy and Graves' hyperthyroidism. Amplification of the TCR beta CDR3 regions used RNA transcripts (as template). The library came from an HTBI-primed first-round RT-PCR and a second-round multiplex PCR. TCRdb called the multiplex PCR reads again in MiXCR, with one record for every CDR3 protein. This table holds roughly 1.1 million distinct CDR3 sequences, less than 45% found once. What was sequenced was peripheral blood or thyroid tissue (not recorded which). Receptor source: an adult man with Graves' hyperthyroidism.

The chain couples TRBV10-2 to TRBJ2-5; D not resolved. The germline V gene encodes CDR1 WSHSY and CDR2 SAAADI. The germline V and J ends were trimmed by 5 bases and 0 bases, with 19 bases remaining between them. The length of the CDR3 is 17 residues. The CDR3 DNA follows: TGCGCCAGCAGTTACTATCGAGGTAGGGCGTACCAAGAGACCCAGTACTTC. This sequence encodes CASSYYRGRAYQETQYF.

Remarks on this clonotype: This may stem from a read error, because a much larger clone lies one nucleotide away. Likely a read error: the CDR3 ends without its conserved phenylalanine or tryptophan. The V call is TRBV19, the J call TRBJ1-1; no clear D. This CDR3 has 15 amino acids. V lost 4 bases and J lost 1, with 13 bases in between. CDR1 and CDR2 from the germline V gene are LNHDA and SQIVND (reference sequence). CDR3 coding DNA: TGTGCCAGTAGTACTCGGTCGGAATCGAACACTGAAGCTTTCTGT. It translates to CASSTRSESNTEAFC.

The V call is TRBV11-2, the J call TRBJ2-2; TRBD2 agrees at 8 bases. Germline V gene lookup returns CDR1 SGHAT and CDR2 FQNNGV. This CDR3 region has 18 residues. V shed 5 bases, J shed 2 bases, and the junction held 13 bases outside the gene matches. CDR3 protein: CASSHFGSGMGNTGELFF. The CDR3 region has the DNA TGTGCCAGCAGCCACTTTGGTAGCGGGATGGGAAACACCGGGGAGCTGTTTTTT.

CDR3 DNA: TGCAGTGCCACGACTAGAAAGGCAGGGAACACCGGGGAGCTGTTTTTT. Its protein is CSATTRKAGNTGELFF. The chain has TRBV20-1 and TRBJ2-2; possibly TRBD2 for D (6 bases). CDR1 is DFQATT, CDR2 SNEGSKA, per germline (reference sequence). The V gene lost 6 bases and the J gene lost 1 base, with 18 bases spanning the gap. The CDR3 extends over 16 amino acids.

This clonotype was detected a few times. J is TRBJ1-1 and V is TRBV15; no definite D call. There are 16 residues in the CDR3. CDR1 is LNHNV, CDR2 YYDKDF, per germline (reference sequence). Trimming stripped 0 bases from V and 0 bases from J, with 11 bases between. The CDR3 sequence: CATSRDQANLNTEAFF. CDR3 DNA sequence: TGTGCCACCAGCAGAGACCAGGCGAACCTGAACACTGAAGCTTTCTTT.

The genes are TRBV7-9 and TRBJ2-7, with 7 nucleotides matching TRBD1. The CDR3 is 13 residues long. V lost 11 bases, J lost 2 bases, and 9 bases stayed unmatched. Germline-derived CDR1 and CDR2 are SEHNR and FQNEAQ (reference sequence). In nucleotides, the CDR3 is TGTGCCCGCTGCCCGGACAGGACCTACGAGCAGTACTTC. Its protein product is CARCPDRTYEQYF.

About this clonotype: This may come from a read error, since a much larger clone is one base off. V usage is TRBV7-2 and J usage is TRBJ1-6; 7 nucleotides match TRBD1. The CDR3 is 14 residues long. The germline gives CDR1 SGHTA, CDR2 FQGNSA. CDR3 loop: CAGSPIQGHSPLHF. CDR3 sequence (DNA): TGTGCCGGCAGCCCAATACAGGGGCATTCACCCCTCCACTTT.

This clonotype was seen more than once but under ten times. The rearrangement links TRBV7-9 to TRBJ1-1; D gene unclear. From germline, CDR1 is SEHNR and CDR2 FQNEAQ (reference sequence). This CDR3 is built from 15 residues. Trimming stripped 4 bases from V and 6 bases from J, with 18 bases between. CDR3 sequence (DNA): TGTGCCAGCAGCTCACCGGGCCTGACGGCAGCTGAAGCTTTCTTT. Translated: CASSSPGLTAAEAFF.